The next 14 T cell receptor beta chains were all read from a single sample in a study of T cells in localized non-small cell lung cancer. Produced via immunoSEQ multiplex PCR; TCRdb's table is partial and in-frame only. The sample includes around 67,000 clones, under 90% of them seen just once. The source was peripheral blood, collected before any cancer treatment. The receptor source for this set is a woman aged 35-70 years with stage I lung adenocarcinoma.

The chain is built from TRBV2 and TRBJ1-5; D ambiguous. This CDR3 has 13 amino acids. Trimming cost V 4 bases and J 7 bases, with 11 bases left between them. The germline V gene encodes CDR1 SNHLY and CDR2 FYNNEI. This chain's CDR3 is CASSVGVEQPQHF. CDR3 coding DNA: TGTGCCAGCAGTGTTGGGGTTGAACAGCCCCAGCATTTT.

About this clone: Germline is not matched at one junction end, which may reflect a read error. The chain recombines TRBV2 with TRBJ2-2; D remains ambiguous. The CDR3 consists of 14 residues. Germline V lookup: CDR1 SNHLY, CDR2 FYNNEI. In DNA form, the CDR3 reads TGTGCCAGCAGCGAAGCCCATAACACCGGGGAGCTGTTTTTT. This codes for CASSEAHNTGELFF.

The rearrangement links TRBV28 to TRBJ1-1, with a possible D match to TRBD1 (5 bases). This CDR3 comprises 16 residues. V lost 5 bases, J lost 4 bases, and 20 bases lay in between. Germline values: CDR1 MDHEN, CDR2 SYDVKM. DNA of the CDR3: TGTGCCAGCAGTCCTGACAGCCGGGCCTTGGCCACTGAAGCTTTCTTT. As protein: CASSPDSRALATEAFF.

The chain has TRBV5-6 and TRBJ2-3, with 9 bases fitting TRBD1. The CDR3 has 14 amino acids. V gave up 3 bases and J gave up 6 bases; unmatched junction bases: 5. CDR1 and CDR2 (germline): SGHDT, YYEEEE. The CDR3 loop is CASSWDRVYDTQYF. CDR3 nucleotide sequence: TGTGCCAGCAGCTGGGACAGGGTGTATGATACGCAGTATTTT.

The CDR3 region is CASSSWDRDTEAFF. The CDR3 nucleotides are TGTGCCAGCAGCTCGTGGGACAGGGACACTGAAGCTTTCTTT. The genes are TRBV7-9 and TRBJ1-1; 9 bases line up with TRBD1. The CDR3 has 14 residues. The V segment lost 4 bases and the J segment 3 bases; nucleotides outside the gene matches: 3. CDR1 SEHNR and CDR2 FQNEAQ come from the germline V gene (reference sequence).

This chain connects TRBV5-1 to TRBJ1-4; unclear D gene. The CDR3 runs to 15 residues. Germline V gene lookup returns CDR1 SGHRS and CDR2 YFSETQ. Trimming cost V 4 bases and J 7 bases, with 17 bases left between them. The CDR3 sequence is CASSAEGGKGEKLFF. The CDR3 bases are TGCGCCAGCAGCGCCGAAGGTGGTAAAGGTGAAAAACTGTTTTTT. Drawing the rest from reference TRBV5-1 and TRBJ1-4, the complete variable domain is KAGVTQTPRYLIKTRGQQVTLSCSPISGHRSVSWYQQTPGQGLQFLFEYFSETQRNKGNFPGRFSGRQFSNSRSEMNVSTLELGDSALYLCASSAEGGKGEKLFFGSGTQLSVL.

This chain links TRBV2 with TRBJ1-1; D is undetermined. The length of the CDR3 is 15 residues. With 6 bases removed from V and 1 base from J, the gap between germline ends came to 15 bases. The germline gives CDR1 SNHLY, CDR2 FYNNEI. The CDR3: CASRVQGGANTEAFF. The CDR3 coding sequence is TGTGCCAGCAGGGTACAAGGCGGCGCGAACACTGAAGCTTTCTTT.

This chain joins TRBV27 and TRBJ2-1; TRBD2 agrees at 12 bases. The J segment lost 6 bases and the V segment lost 5 bases, leaving 2 bases of the junction unmatched. The CDR3 length is 14 residues. Germline CDR1 is MNHEY and CDR2 is SMNVEV (reference sequence). CDR3 DNA sequence: TGTGCCAGCAGTCTGGGACTAGCGGGCAATGAGCAGTTCTTC. Protein product: CASSLGLAGNEQFF.

The chain is built from TRBV9 and TRBJ2-7; either TRBD1 or TRBD2 may supply D (6 bases each). The V gene lost 0 bases and the J gene lost 4 bases, with 11 bases spanning the gap. The CDR3 sequence is 14 residues long. Germline loops: CDR1 SGDLS, CDR2 YYNGEE. The CDR3: CASSVVGGSYEQYF. DNA of the CDR3: TGTGCCAGCAGCGTAGTAGGGGGGAGTTACGAGCAGTACTTC.

The V gene is TRBV5-6, the J gene TRBJ1-5; 8 nucleotides line up with TRBD1. In germline, CDR1 is SGHDT, CDR2 YYEEEE. Losses at the gene ends were 4 bases for V and 0 bases for J; bases not matched to a gene: 9. The CDR3 has 17 residues. CDR3 protein: CASSLRGPTYSNQPQHF. Here the CDR3 DNA reads TGTGCCAGCAGCCTCAGGGGGCCGACCTATAGCAATCAGCCCCAGCATTTT.

The rearrangement uses TRBV7-3 and TRBJ2-3; TRBD2 aligns across 14 bases. Germline V gene lookup returns CDR1 SGHTA and CDR2 FQGTGA. The V gene end was trimmed by 5 bases and the J gene end by 1 base; junction bases not matched to a gene: 8. The CDR3 spans 18 residues. This CDR3 reads CASSPTSGRASGTDTQYF. In nucleotides, the CDR3 is TGTGCCAGCAGCCCGACTAGCGGGAGGGCCAGTGGCACAGATACGCAGTATTTT.

J is TRBJ2-7 and V is TRBV18; D uncertain. The CDR3 covers 14 residues. V shed 2 bases and J shed 2 bases, with 10 bases lying between them. Germline V gene data show CDR1 as KGHSH and CDR2 as LQKENI. CDR3 DNA: TGTGCCAGCTCACCAAACGGGTTAGCCTACGAGCAGTACTTC. Amino acids: CASSPNGLAYEQYF. Full variable domain (rest looked up from reference TRBV18 and TRBJ2-7): NAGVMQNPRHLVRRRGQEARLRCSPMKGHSHVYWYRQLPEEGLKFMVYLQKENIIDESGMPKERFSAEFPKEGPSILRIQQVVRGDSAAYFCASSPNGLAYEQYFGPGTRLTVT.

The V call is TRBV7-9, the J call TRBJ2-3; possible D gene TRBD1, 6 bases. CDR1 is SEHNR, CDR2 FQNEAQ, per germline (reference sequence). This CDR3 has 14 residues. V was trimmed by 2 bases and J by 2 bases, leaving 8 bases between them. The CDR3 protein is CASSLQGYTDTQYF. The CDR3 DNA reads TGTGCCAGCAGCTTACAGGGGTACACAGATACGCAGTATTTT.

V gene TRBV7-7 combines with J gene TRBJ1-5, with TRBD1 identical over 8 bases. V dropped 5 bases and J dropped 5; count of bases not matched to a gene: 11. The CDR3 covers 16 residues. From germline, CDR1 is SSHAT and CDR2 FNYEAQ (reference sequence). Here the CDR3 reads CASSPGGVTGDQPQHF. CDR3 nucleotide sequence: TGTGCCAGCAGCCCGGGGGGCGTGACAGGGGATCAGCCCCAGCATTTT.